The entry below describes one T cell receptor beta chain. This clonotype was seen ten or more times. The antigen it recognizes is unknown. No clone much larger than this one lies a single base away; base qualities are absent. To prepare the library, 5' RACE was applied. Sequencing took place on a NextSeq 500. Unique molecular identifiers were attached to individual cDNA molecules in the TCR library protocol so that sequencing error and PCR bias could be corrected. TCR alpha and beta chains were both sequenced, and the abundances of alpha and beta sequences in each sample were closely correlated with each other. Per the source publication's procedure: V gene, J gene and CDR3 annotation of TCR sequences was performed with Decombinator V4. Expanded TCRs were defined as changing significantly between any two time points under a Poisson model with p below 0.0001. Abundances of TCRs were expressed as counts per million after normalisation to the total number of TCRs sequenced in each sample. VDJdb, accessed 1 November 2021, was searched for CMV, EBV and SARS-CoV-2 annotated TCRs, with TCRs annotated for multiple antigens excluded. In TCRdb, the public reads were trimmed at Q25 with fastp and aligned with MiXCR, with productive beta chains retained. CDR3 protein sequences are deduplicated, and each keeps its most common genes and DNA. The V and J calls, along with clone size, are taken from TCRdb and not from the paper's own processing. The sample profile shows 35,000 to 45,000 distinct CDR3 sequences; roughly 5% of them were found once. The ten largest account for approximately 5.7% of the sample.

A case-control design nested within a healthcare worker cohort in London, UK, was used, with weekly nasopharyngeal swab PCR tests and blood sampling performed. Healthcare workers were enrolled in the week of the UK lockdown, from 23 to 31 March 2020, and were followed every week for up to roughly 16 weeks. This entry comes from a study of early T cells in non-severe SARS-CoV-2 infection (dated by TCRdb to the early 2020s). General notes on the study: Because TCR sequencing relied on bulk RNA taken from unsorted whole blood, pairing of alpha and beta chains was not possible.

The research as a whole found: VDJdb matching was skewed toward anti-spike CD8 responses and likely underestimated virus-specific expansions, missing private and CD4 specificities.

The sample in question was whole blood, obtained at baseline. The receptor was derived from an adult who was a healthcare worker with PCR-confirmed SARS-CoV-2 infection or an uninfected control (not recorded which).

The sequenced DNA: TGTGCCAGTAGTCCCACGGGGACAGGGGGCTACGAGCAGTACTTC. Translated, it gives CASSPTGTGGYEQYF. This chain is built from TRBV19 and TRBJ2-7, and TRBD1 matches 11 of the central bases. For this chain, trimming is 5 bases at the V end and 3 bases at the J end, and the number of junction bases without a gene match is 6. Sequences LNHDA (CDR1) and SQIVND (CDR2) are obtained from the germline V gene (reference sequence). The CDR3 has 15 amino acids, counting the end cysteine and phenylalanine. The sequence is cut down to CDR3 DNA, 45 bases in frame from base 1.